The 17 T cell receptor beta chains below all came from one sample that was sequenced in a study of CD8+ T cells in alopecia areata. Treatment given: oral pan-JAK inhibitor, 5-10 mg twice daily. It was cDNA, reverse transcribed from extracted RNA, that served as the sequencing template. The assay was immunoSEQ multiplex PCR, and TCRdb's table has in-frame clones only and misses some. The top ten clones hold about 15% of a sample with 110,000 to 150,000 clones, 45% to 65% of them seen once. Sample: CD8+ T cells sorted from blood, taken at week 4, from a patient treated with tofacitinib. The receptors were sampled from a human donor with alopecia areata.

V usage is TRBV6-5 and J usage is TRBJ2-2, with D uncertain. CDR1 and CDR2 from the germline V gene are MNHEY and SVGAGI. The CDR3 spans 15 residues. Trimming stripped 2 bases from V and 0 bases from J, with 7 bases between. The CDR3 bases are TGTGCCAGCAGTTACACAGTCTCGAACACCGGGGAGCTGTTTTTT. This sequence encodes CASSYTVSNTGELFF.

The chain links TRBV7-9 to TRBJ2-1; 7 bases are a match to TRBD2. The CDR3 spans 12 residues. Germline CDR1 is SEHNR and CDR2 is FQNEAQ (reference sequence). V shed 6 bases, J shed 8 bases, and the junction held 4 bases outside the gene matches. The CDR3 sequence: CASSPGGDEQFF. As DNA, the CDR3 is TGTGCCAGCAGTCCTGGGGGGGATGAGCAGTTCTTC.

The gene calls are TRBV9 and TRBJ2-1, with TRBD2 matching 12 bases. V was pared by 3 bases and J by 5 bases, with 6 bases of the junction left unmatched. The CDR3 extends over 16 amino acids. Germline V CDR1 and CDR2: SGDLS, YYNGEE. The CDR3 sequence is CASSEQLAGGDNEQFF. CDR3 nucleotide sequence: TGTGCCAGCAGCGAACAACTAGCGGGGGGTGACAATGAGCAGTTCTTC.

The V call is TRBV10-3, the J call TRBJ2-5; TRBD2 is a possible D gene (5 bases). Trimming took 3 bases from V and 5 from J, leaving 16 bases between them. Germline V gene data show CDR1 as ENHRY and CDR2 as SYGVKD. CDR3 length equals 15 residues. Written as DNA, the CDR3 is TGTGCCATCAGTGACCCATCCCGGGGAGTTGAGACCCAGTACTTC. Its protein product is CAISDPSRGVETQYF.

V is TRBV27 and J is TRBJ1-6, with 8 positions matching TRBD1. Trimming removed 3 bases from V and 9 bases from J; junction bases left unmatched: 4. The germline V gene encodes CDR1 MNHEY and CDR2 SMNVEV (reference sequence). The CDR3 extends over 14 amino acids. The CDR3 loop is CASSFQGARSPLHF. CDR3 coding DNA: TGTGCCAGCAGTTTCCAGGGGGCACGTTCACCCCTCCACTTT.

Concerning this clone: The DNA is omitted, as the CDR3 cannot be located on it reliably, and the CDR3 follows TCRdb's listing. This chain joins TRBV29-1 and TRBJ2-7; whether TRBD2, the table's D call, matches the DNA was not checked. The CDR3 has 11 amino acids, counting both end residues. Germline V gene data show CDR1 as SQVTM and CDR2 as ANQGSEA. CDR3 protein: CSVGSGTMFLF.

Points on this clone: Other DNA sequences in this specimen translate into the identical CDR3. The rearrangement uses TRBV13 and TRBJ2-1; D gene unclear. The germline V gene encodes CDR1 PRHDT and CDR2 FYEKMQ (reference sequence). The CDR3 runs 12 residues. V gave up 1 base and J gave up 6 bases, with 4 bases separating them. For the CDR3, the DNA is TGTGCCAGCAGCTTAGTGGGCAATGAGCAGTTCTTC. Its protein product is CASSLVGNEQFF. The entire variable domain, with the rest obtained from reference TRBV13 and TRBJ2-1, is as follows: AAGVIQSPRHLIKEKRETATLKCYPIPRHDTVYWYQQGPGQDPQFLISFYEKMQSDKGSIPDRFSAQQFSDYHSELNMSSLELGDSALYFCASSLVGNEQFFGPGTRLTVL.

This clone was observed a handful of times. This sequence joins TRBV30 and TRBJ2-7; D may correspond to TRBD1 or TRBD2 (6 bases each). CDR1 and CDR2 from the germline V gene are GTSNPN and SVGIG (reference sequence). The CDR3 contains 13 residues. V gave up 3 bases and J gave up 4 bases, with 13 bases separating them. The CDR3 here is CAWSIGGAYEQYF. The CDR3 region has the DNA TGTGCCTGGAGCATCGGGGGCGCGTACGAGCAGTACTTC.

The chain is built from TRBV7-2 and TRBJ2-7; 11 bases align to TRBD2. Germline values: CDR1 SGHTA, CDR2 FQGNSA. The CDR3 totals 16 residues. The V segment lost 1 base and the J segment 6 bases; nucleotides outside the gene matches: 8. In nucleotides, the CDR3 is TGTGCCAGCAGCTTAGTAGCGGGGGGGCCCATTGGCGAGCAGTACTTC. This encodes CASSLVAGGPIGEQYF.

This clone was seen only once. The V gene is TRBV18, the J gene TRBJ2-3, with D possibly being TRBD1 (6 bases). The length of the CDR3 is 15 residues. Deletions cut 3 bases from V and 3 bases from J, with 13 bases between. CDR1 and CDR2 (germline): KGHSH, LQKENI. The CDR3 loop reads CASSPPPGVTDTQYF. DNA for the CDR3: TGTGCCAGCTCACCTCCTCCAGGGGTTACAGATACGCAGTATTTT.

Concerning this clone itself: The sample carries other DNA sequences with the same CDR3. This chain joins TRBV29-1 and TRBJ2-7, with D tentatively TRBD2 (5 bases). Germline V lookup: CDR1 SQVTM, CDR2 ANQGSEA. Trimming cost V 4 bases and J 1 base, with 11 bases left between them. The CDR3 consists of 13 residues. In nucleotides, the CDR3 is TGCAGCGTTGGAGGAGGCGGGTCCTACGAGCAGTACTTC. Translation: CSVGGGGSYEQYF.

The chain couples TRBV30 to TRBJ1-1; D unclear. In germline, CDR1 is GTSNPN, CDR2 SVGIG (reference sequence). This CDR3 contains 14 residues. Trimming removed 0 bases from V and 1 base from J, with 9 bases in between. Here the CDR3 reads CAWSVESWNTEAFF. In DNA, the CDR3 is TGTGCCTGGAGTGTAGAGTCGTGGAACACTGAAGCTTTCTTT.

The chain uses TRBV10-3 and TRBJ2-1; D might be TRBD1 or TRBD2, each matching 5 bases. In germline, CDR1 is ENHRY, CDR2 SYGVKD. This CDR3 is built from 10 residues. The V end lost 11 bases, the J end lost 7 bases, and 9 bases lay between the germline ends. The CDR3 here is CALGENEQFF. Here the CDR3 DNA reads TGTGCCCTGGGGGAGAATGAGCAGTTCTTC.

In DNA, the CDR3 is TGCGCCAGCAGCCGAGGGACAGACAGTCCCTATGGCTACACCTTC. Translation: CASSRGTDSPYGYTF. This chain connects TRBV4-3 to TRBJ1-2; 7 nucleotides align to TRBD1. CDR1 LGHNA and CDR2 YSLEER come from the germline V gene. The CDR3 spans 15 residues. V gave up 4 bases and J gave up 4 bases; unmatched junction bases: 9.

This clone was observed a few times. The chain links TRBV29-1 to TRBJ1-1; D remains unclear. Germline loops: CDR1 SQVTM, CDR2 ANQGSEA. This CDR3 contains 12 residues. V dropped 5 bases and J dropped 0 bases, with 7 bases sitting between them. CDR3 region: CSVKKLNTEAFF. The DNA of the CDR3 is TGCAGCGTTAAGAAACTGAACACTGAAGCTTTCTTT.

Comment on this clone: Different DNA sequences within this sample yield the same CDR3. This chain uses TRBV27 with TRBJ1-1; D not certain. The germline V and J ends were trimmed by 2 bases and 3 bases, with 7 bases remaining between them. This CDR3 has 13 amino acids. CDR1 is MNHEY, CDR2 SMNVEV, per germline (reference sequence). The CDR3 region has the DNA TGTGCCAGCAGTTTAGGACGATACACTGAAGCTTTCTTT. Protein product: CASSLGRYTEAFF.

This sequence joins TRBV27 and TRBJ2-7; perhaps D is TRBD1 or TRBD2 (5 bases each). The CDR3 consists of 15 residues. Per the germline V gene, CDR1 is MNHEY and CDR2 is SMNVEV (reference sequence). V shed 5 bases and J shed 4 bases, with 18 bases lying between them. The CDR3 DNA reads TGTGCCAGCAGTCCCCAGGGAGAAGGGCTGTACGAGCAGTACTTC. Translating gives CASSPQGEGLYEQYF.